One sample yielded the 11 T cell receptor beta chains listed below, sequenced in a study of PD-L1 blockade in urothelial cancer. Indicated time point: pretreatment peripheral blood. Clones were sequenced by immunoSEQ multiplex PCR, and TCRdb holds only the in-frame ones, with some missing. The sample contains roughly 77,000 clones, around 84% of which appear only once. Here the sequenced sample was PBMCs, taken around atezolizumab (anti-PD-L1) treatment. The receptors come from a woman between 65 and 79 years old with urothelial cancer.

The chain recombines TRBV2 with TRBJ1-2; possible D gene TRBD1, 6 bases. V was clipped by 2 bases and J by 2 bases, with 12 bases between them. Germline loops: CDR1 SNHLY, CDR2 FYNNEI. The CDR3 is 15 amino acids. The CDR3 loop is CASSEIQGRNYGYTF. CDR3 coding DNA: TGTGCCAGCAGTGAAATACAGGGCCGAAACTATGGCTACACCTTC.

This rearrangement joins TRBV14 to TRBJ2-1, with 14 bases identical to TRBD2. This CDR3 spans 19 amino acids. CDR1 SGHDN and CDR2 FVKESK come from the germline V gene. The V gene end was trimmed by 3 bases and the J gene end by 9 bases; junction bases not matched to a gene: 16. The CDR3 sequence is CASSHHLGTSGRRGSEQFF. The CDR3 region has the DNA TGTGCCAGCAGCCATCACCTAGGGACTAGCGGGAGAAGAGGGAGTGAGCAGTTCTTC.

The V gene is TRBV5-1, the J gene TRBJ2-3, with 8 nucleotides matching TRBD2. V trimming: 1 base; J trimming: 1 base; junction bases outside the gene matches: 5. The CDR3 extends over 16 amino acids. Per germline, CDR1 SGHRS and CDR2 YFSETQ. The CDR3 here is CASSLSARGGTDTQYF. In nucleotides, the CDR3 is TGCGCCAGCAGCTTGTCTGCGCGGGGGGGCACAGATACGCAGTATTTT. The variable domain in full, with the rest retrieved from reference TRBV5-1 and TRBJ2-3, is KAGVTQTPRYLIKTRGQQVTLSCSPISGHRSVSWYQQTPGQGLQFLFEYFSETQRNKGNFPGRFSGRQFSNSRSEMNVSTLELGDSALYLCASSLSARGGTDTQYFGPGTRLTVL.

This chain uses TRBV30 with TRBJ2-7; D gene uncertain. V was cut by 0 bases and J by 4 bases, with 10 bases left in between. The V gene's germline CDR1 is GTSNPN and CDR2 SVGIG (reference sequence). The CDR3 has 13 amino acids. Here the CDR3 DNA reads TGTGCCTGGAGTGTGGGCCGACCGTACGAGCAGTACTTC. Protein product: CAWSVGRPYEQYF.

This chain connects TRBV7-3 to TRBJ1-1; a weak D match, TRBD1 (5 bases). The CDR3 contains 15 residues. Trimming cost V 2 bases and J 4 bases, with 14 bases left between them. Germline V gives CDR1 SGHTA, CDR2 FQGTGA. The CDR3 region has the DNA TGTGCCAGCAGCTTATATGGGGGGGGAGGCACTGAAGCTTTCTTT. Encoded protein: CASSLYGGGGTEAFF.

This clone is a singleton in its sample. CDR3 loop: CASSSHRGFNEKLFF. The DNA of the CDR3 is TGCGCCAGCAGCTCCCACAGGGGTTTTAATGAAAAACTGTTTTTT. The gene calls are TRBV5-1 and TRBJ1-4, with 7 bases lining up with TRBD1. Germline-derived CDR1 and CDR2 are SGHRS and YFSETQ. Trimming at V came to 3 bases and at J to 4 bases, leaving 6 bases not matched to a gene. The CDR3 runs 15 residues.

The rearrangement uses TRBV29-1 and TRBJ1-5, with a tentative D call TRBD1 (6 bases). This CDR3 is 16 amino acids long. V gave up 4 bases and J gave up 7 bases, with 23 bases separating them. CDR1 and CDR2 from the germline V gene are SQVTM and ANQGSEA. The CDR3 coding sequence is TGCAGCGTTGTCCCTGTCGGGCAGGGGCTGGGCCAGCCCCAGCATTTT. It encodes CSVVPVGQGLGQPQHF.

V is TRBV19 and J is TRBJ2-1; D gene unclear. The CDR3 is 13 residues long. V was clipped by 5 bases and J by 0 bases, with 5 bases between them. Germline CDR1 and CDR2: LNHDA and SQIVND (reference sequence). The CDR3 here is CASSLSSYNEQFF. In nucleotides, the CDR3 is TGTGCCAGTAGTCTTAGCTCCTACAATGAGCAGTTCTTC.

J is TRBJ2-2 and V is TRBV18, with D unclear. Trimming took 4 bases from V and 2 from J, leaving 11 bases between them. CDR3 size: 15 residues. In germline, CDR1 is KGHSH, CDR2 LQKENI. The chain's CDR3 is CASSLALVNTGELFF. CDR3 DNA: TGTGCCAGCTCACTGGCCCTCGTCAACACCGGGGAGCTGTTTTTT.

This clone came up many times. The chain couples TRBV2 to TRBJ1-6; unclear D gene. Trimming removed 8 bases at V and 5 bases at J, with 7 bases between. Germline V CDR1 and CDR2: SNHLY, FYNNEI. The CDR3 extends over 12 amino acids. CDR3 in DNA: TGTGCCAGCCGGGAGGATAATTCACCCCTCCACTTT. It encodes CASREDNSPLHF. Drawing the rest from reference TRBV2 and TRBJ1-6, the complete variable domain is EPEVTQTPSHQVTQMGQEVILRCVPISNHLYFYWYRQILGQKVEFLVSFYNNEISEKSEIFDDQFSVERPDGSNFTLKIRSTKLEDSAMYFCASREDNSPLHFGNGTRLTVT.

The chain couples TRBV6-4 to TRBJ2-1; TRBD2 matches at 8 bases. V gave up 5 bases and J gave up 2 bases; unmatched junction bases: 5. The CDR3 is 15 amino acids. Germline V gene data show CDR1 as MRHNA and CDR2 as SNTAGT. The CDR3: CASSPLAGTYNEQFF. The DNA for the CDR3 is TGTGCCAGCAGTCCCTTAGCGGGGACCTACAATGAGCAGTTCTTC.